These T cell receptor beta chains were read from a single sample in a study of cytomegalovirus exposure and HLA in healthy donors. TCRdb keeps only in-frame clones here, not all; method: immunoSEQ multiplex PCR. The table lists around 190,000 clones, around three quarters of them singletons. The sample was PBMCs. The origin of the receptors is a man aged 25-40 years in good health and CMV-seronegative. CDR3s include the opening cysteine and the closing phenylalanine or tryptophan.

>TRBV7-9|14
CASSSNYGSYEQYF
>TRBV10-1|13
CASQENSGNTIYF
>TRBV16|11
CASTQTYGYTF
>TRBV27|15
CASMDVGRINQPQHF
>TRBV5-1|14
CASSLAYNSYEQYF
>TRBV25-1|14
CASSVSGGETEAFF
>TRBV4-1|15
CASSQVPSGLETQYF
>TRBV7-8|17
CASSPGTSTTPLLEQYF
>TRBV5-1|13
CASQALPNYGYTF
>TRBV27|14
CASTTGQSTDTQYF
>TRBV7-9|14
CASSILAGGPTQYF
>TRBV29-1|12
CSARTSGQTQYF
>TRBV4-2|16
CASSQHGTGLNEKLFF
>TRBV10-2|16
CASRELGGGQGQPQHF
>TRBV10-1|14
CASSAFLTTDTQYF
>TRBV6-1|16
CASSGRDSFTQETQYF
>TRBV10-1|11
CASSDGYEQYF
>TRBV4-1|18
CASSQSRTGANSGNTIYF
>TRBV5-1|12
CASSLSGDTQYF
>TRBV5-1|15
CASSLDRATNEKLFF
>TRBV4-2|16
CASSQVGTSGTDTQYF
>TRBV4-2|17
CASSQVGQTSGSYEQYF
>TRBV7-9|16
CASSPGGGTGVAEQYF
>TRBV6-6|13
CASSPGGTGELFF
>TRBV4-1|16
CASSQNIQGRNQPQHF
>TRBV27|17
CASRINTGTSGSREQYF
>TRBV25-1|13
CASSEGGGHWAFF
>TRBV6-1|14
CASATGDQRGTQYF
>TRBV19|17
CASSMAGGGDPVEKLFF
>TRBV5-1|14
CASSLVVGAYEQYF
>TRBV6-1|16
CASSEHRIAAYNEQFF
>TRBV19|14
CASGKGDPSYEQYF
>TRBV2|15
CASRRGLAGPDTQYF
>TRBV28|15
CASSRPGGSNEKLFF
>TRBV5-1|15
CASSLEGLANEKLFF
>TRBV28|14
CASSSWTGGCEQYF
>TRBV10-1|18
CASSESLSGDYSNQPQHF
>TRBV5-1|14
CASSTGTPNYEQYF
>TRBV10-1|17
CASSQTRVAPNTGELFF
>TRBV7-8|18
CASSTDLGLAGDTDTQYF
>TRBV28|16
CASSPLGQGPSYEQYF
>TRBV27|16
CASTGWAGRNNSPLHF
>TRBV28|16
CASRLIVQYSNQPQHF
>TRBV14|14
CASSQGALLYEQYF
>TRBV6-1|15
CASSGLAFSYNEQFF
>TRBV15|16
CATSRDQGVGNTEAFF
>TRBV7-9|17
CASSPGGTGLSYYEQYF
>TRBV5-6|19
CASSSWVVGSGLNTGELFF
>TRBV9|15
CASSARQGAGYEQYF
>TRBV11-2|14
CASSLGTGGEKLFF
>TRBV5-1|15
CASSRGTGALNEQFF
>TRBV4-2|14
CASSQTERTDTQYF
>TRBV15|15
CATSRGTAQNQPQHF
>TRBV14|16
CASSPAQGPNTGELFF
>TRBV27|15
CASSLVRSGSYEQYF